This T cell receptor (beta chain) is drawn from a study of T cell responses to AZD1222 COVID-19 vaccine. Findings and limits, study-wide: Spike-specific TCR breadth and depth were elevated following two AZD1222 doses.

After removal of 1 base from V and 6 bases from J, the junction contained 10 bases not matched to a gene. Germline CDR1 MGHRA, CDR2 YSYEKL. This CDR3 comprises 16 residues. With regard to this clone: Antigen unknown.

Here immunoSEQ multiplex PCR was the method, and the copy in TCRdb shows in-frame clones only, minus some. The sample has approximately 100,000 clones; 85% are singletons. This specimen was peripheral blood, taken 28 days after the second AZD1222 dose. The rearrangement links TRBV4-1 to TRBJ1-2, with 8 bases fitting TRBD1. The sequence was collected from an adult who received the AZD1222 COVID-19 vaccine. CDR3 nucleotides: TGCGCCAGCAGCCAAGTGGTGACAGGGGCGGCCCATGGCTACACCTTC. Its protein is CASSQVVTGAAHGYTF.